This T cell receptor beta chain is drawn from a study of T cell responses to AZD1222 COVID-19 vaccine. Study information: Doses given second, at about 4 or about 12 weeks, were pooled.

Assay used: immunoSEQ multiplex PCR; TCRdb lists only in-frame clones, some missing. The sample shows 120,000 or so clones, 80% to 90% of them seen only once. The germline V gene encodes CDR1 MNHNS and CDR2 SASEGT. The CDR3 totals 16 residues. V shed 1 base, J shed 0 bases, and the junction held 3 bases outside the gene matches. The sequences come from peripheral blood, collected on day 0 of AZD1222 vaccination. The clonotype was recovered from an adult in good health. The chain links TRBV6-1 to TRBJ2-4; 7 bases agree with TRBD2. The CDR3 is CASSEGGGIAKNIQYF. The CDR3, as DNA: TGTGCCAGCAGTGAAGGGGGAGGGATAGCCAAAAACATTCAGTACTTC.